A single sample gave rise to the 27 T cell receptor beta chains below, sequenced in a study of blood T cell repertoires in COVID-19. The protocol was immunoSEQ multiplex PCR, while the TCRdb copy is restricted to in-frame clones and leaves out a portion. The sample has approximately 280,000 clones; about nine tenths are singletons. Sequenced material: peripheral blood. The receptor source for this set is a woman in her fifties or sixties with acute or convalescent COVID-19.

The chain has TRBV9 and TRBJ2-5; D is undetermined. The germline CDR1 and CDR2 sequences are SGDLS and YYNGEE. V lost 4 bases and J 7 bases, leaving 11 bases between the germline ends. This CDR3 contains 12 residues. CDR3 region: CASSSDRATQYF. CDR3 in DNA: TGTGCCAGCAGCTCCGATAGAGCGACCCAGTACTTC.

V gene TRBV28 combines with J gene TRBJ1-6; 8 bases align to TRBD1. Germline loops: CDR1 MDHEN, CDR2 SYDVKM. V was pared by 5 bases and J by 9 bases, with 12 bases of the junction left unmatched. This CDR3 is 16 amino acids long. CDR3 nucleotides: TGTGCCAGCAGTGAAGGGGGCAGGGGGCAAAGTTCACCCCTCCACTTT. Protein: CASSEGGRGQSSPLHF.

This clone was seen a single time. The V and J genes are TRBV7-9 and TRBJ2-5; D might be TRBD2 (6 bases). Trimming removed 1 base at V and 4 bases at J, with 16 bases between. This CDR3 comprises 16 residues. In germline, CDR1 is SEHNR, CDR2 FQNEAQ (reference sequence). CDR3 DNA sequence: TGTGCCAGCAGCTTAGGGCCTACGGGGGATCGAGAGACCCAGTACTTC. Encoded protein: CASSLGPTGDRETQYF.

A single count supports this clone. Written as DNA, the CDR3 is TGTGCCAGCAGCTTATTTTTGGCGGGACGGGACAATGAGCAGTTCTTC. Its translation is CASSLFLAGRDNEQFF. V is TRBV7-8 and J is TRBJ2-1, with D perhaps matching TRBD2 (6 bases). Trimming pared 2 bases from V and 5 bases from J, leaving 16 bases between. CDR3 length: 16 amino acids. Germline CDR1 SGHVS, CDR2 FQNEAQ.

The chain links TRBV28 to TRBJ2-5; D is undetermined. CDR3 length: 14 amino acids. Germline V lookup: CDR1 MDHEN, CDR2 SYDVKM. Between the trimmed V and J ends, which lost 5 bases and 4 bases, there was a span of 14 bases. CDR3 DNA sequence: TGTGCCAGCAGTCCCCTGGGTGGCGGAGAGACCCAGTACTTC. Residues: CASSPLGGGETQYF.

V and J are TRBV15 and TRBJ2-7; TRBD1 aligns across 11 bases. The CDR3 is made up of 16 amino acids. The J segment lost 1 base and the V segment lost 1 base, leaving 3 bases of the junction unmatched. Germline V lookup: CDR1 LNHNV, CDR2 YYDKDF (reference sequence). CDR3 nucleotide sequence: TGTGCCACCAGCAGAGGCGGGACAGGGGGTTCCTACGAGCAGTACTTC. This gives the protein CATSRGGTGGSYEQYF.

The J gene is TRBJ1-1, the V gene TRBV6-5; no reliable D call. The CDR3 extends over 13 amino acids. CDR1 and CDR2 (germline): MNHEY, SVGAGI. Trimming removed 5 bases from V and 4 bases from J, with 11 bases in between. This CDR3 is CASSNPSGTEAFF. The CDR3 DNA follows: TGTGCCAGCAGTAACCCAAGCGGCACTGAAGCTTTCTTT.

The chain couples TRBV11-2 to TRBJ2-2; 7 bases fit TRBD2. Germline assignment: CDR1 SGHAT and CDR2 FQNNGV. CDR3 size: 16 residues. The V gene end was trimmed by 0 bases and the J gene end by 6 bases; junction bases not matched to a gene: 7. CDR3 bases: TGTGCCAGCAGCTTAGATGCGGGAGCCCGGGCCGGGGAGCTGTTTTTT. It specifies CASSLDAGARAGELFF.

The chain links TRBV28 to TRBJ2-2; 8 nucleotides line up with TRBD1. CDR1 and CDR2 (germline): MDHEN, SYDVKM. J gave up 0 bases and V 10 bases, and 4 bases lay outside the gene matches. The CDR3 extends over 14 amino acids. This chain's CDR3 is CATRQGSNTGELFF. For the CDR3, the DNA is TGTGCCACCCGACAGGGGTCGAACACCGGGGAGCTGTTTTTT.

This clone was counted once. The V call is TRBV11-2, the J call TRBJ2-1, with TRBD2 identical over 9 bases. J gave up 5 bases and V 5 bases, and 7 bases lay outside the gene matches. This CDR3 has 15 amino acids. Germline CDR1 and CDR2: SGHAT and FQNNGV. CDR3 DNA sequence: TGTGCCAGCAGCCCGAAGACTAGCGGAGACAATGAGCAGTTCTTC. Amino acid sequence: CASSPKTSGDNEQFF.

This clone was picked up a small number of times. The V call is TRBV6-5, the J call TRBJ2-1, with 8 bases that match TRBD2. The trim removed 6 bases at V and 9 bases at J, leaving 10 bases unmatched. CDR1 is MNHEY and CDR2 is SVGAGI in the germline V gene. The CDR3 has 14 amino acids. The CDR3 DNA sequence: TGTGCCAGCAGCAACCAGCGGGGGATGGGTGAGCAGTTCTTC. It encodes CASSNQRGMGEQFF.

V is TRBV5-6 and J is TRBJ1-4, with TRBD1 as a possible D gene (6 bases). The germline V gene has CDR1 SGHDT and CDR2 YYEEEE. V shed 4 bases and J shed 4 bases, with 17 bases lying between them. This CDR3 has 16 amino acids. In nucleotides, the CDR3 is TGTGCCAGCAGCAGGGGGGGTGGAGCCCGTAATGAAAAACTGTTTTTT. Its translation: CASSRGGGARNEKLFF.

DNA of the CDR3: TGTGCCAGCAGTTTACAGGTGTCCCTTTATGGCTACACCTTC. It specifies CASSLQVSLYGYTF. This chain joins TRBV28 and TRBJ1-2, with D hard to call. Trimming left V 2 bases short and J 5 bases short, with 12 bases between. The germline V gene encodes CDR1 MDHEN and CDR2 SYDVKM. The CDR3 extends over 14 amino acids.

This clone came up once. The V and J genes are TRBV5-1 and TRBJ2-7; TRBD2 matches at 8 bases. V lost 2 bases to trimming and J lost 0 bases; unmatched junction nucleotides: 10. The CDR3 is 17 residues long. Germline CDR1 SGHRS, CDR2 YFSETQ. CDR3 bases: TGCGCCAGCAGCTTTGAATCTCGAGGGACTAGCTCCTACGAGCAGTACTTC. Translated: CASSFESRGTSSYEQYF.

This clone was seen only a few times. The V call is TRBV28, the J call TRBJ1-3, with 8 positions matching TRBD1. Germline CDR1 and CDR2: MDHEN and SYDVKM. V shed 5 bases, J shed 6 bases, and the junction held 6 bases outside the gene matches. The CDR3 spans 14 residues. This chain's CDR3 is CASSRPDRENTIYF. In DNA, the CDR3 is TGTGCCAGCAGTAGACCGGACAGGGAAAACACCATATATTTT.

The chain combines TRBV24-1 with TRBJ2-7, with 7 bases fitting TRBD2. This CDR3 comprises 17 residues. Germline V gene lookup returns CDR1 KGHDR and CDR2 SFDVKD. The ends lost 4 bases at V and 0 bases at J; junction bases unmatched: 11. In DNA form, the CDR3 reads TGTGCCACCAGTGACCCTGCGGGGGACCAAAGCTCCTACGAGCAGTACTTC. It yields the protein CATSDPAGDQSSYEQYF.

This clone was seen more than once but under ten times. This rearrangement joins TRBV6-2 or TRBV6-3 to TRBJ2-7, with D perhaps TRBD1 (6 bases). Germline loops: CDR1 MNHEY, CDR2 SVGEGT. This CDR3 has 14 amino acids. Trimming pared 3 bases from V and 0 bases from J, leaving 9 bases between. DNA for the CDR3: TGTGCCAGCAGTTATGAGACAGGCTCCTACGAGCAGTACTTC. Translated, it gives CASSYETGSYEQYF.

The chain joins TRBV11-2 to TRBJ2-1, with a possible D match to TRBD2 (5 bases). With 3 bases removed from V and 3 bases from J, the gap between germline ends came to 18 bases. This CDR3 spans 17 amino acids. The V gene's germline CDR1 is SGHAT and CDR2 FQNNGV. The CDR3, as DNA: TGTGCCAGCAGCTTCTCCCCAGAGGCGGGCATCTACAATGAGCAGTTCTTC. Encoded protein: CASSFSPEAGIYNEQFF.

The chain has TRBV6-2 or TRBV6-3 and TRBJ2-7; 8 bases line up with TRBD2. The CDR3 contains 17 residues. Trimming removed 0 bases from V and 4 bases from J; junction bases left unmatched: 11. CDR1 and CDR2 from the germline V gene are MNHEY and SVGEGT. The CDR3 loop reads CASSYSLVREGGYEQYF. DNA of the CDR3: TGTGCCAGCAGTTACTCACTGGTACGGGAGGGCGGATACGAGCAGTACTTC.

This clone was seen a single time. The gene calls are TRBV11-2 and TRBJ1-2, with D uncertain. This CDR3 spans 14 amino acids. V gave up 1 base and J gave up 6 bases, with 12 bases separating them. Germline V gives CDR1 SGHAT, CDR2 FQNNGV. The CDR3 coding sequence is TGTGCCAGCAGCTTAGTGTTTGATCTAAATGGCTACACCTTC. Protein: CASSLVFDLNGYTF.

This sequence joins TRBV15 and TRBJ1-5, with a tentative D call TRBD1 (6 bases). Germline assignment: CDR1 LNHNV and CDR2 YYDKDF (reference sequence). This CDR3 comprises 15 residues. Trimming pared 5 bases from V and 5 bases from J, leaving 16 bases between. The CDR3 DNA sequence: TGTGCCACCAGCCGTGCAGGGGACGGGGATCAGCCCCAGCATTTT. Its protein product is CATSRAGDGDQPQHF.

This chain connects TRBV29-1 to TRBJ2-3; 12 nucleotides agree with TRBD2. V lost 6 bases and J lost 4; bases outside the gene matches: 2. The length of the CDR3 is 13 residues. Germline-derived CDR1 and CDR2 are SQVTM and ANQGSEA. DNA for the CDR3: TGCAGCGTGACTAGCGGGGGTTCAGATACGCAGTATTTT. Its protein is CSVTSGGSDTQYF.

The chain has TRBV2 and TRBJ1-1, with 8 bases matching TRBD1. The CDR3 is made up of 17 amino acids. Trimming removed 6 bases from V and 1 base from J; junction bases left unmatched: 13. From germline, CDR1 is SNHLY and CDR2 FYNNEI. CDR3 protein: CASSMMAQGAGNTEAFF. As DNA, the CDR3 is TGTGCCAGCAGCATGATGGCGCAGGGGGCGGGGAACACTGAAGCTTTCTTT.

The chain recombines TRBV6-4 with TRBJ2-3, with D tentatively TRBD2 (5 bases). The CDR3 is made up of 17 amino acids. In germline, CDR1 is MRHNA, CDR2 SNTAGT. V lost 7 bases and J 6 bases, leaving 26 bases between the germline ends. Here the CDR3 DNA reads TGTGCCAGCATTCCCCTAGAGACGGGAACCGAGTCGGATACGCAGTATTTT. This encodes CASIPLETGTESDTQYF.

The chain couples TRBV24-1 to TRBJ2-2; D gene ambiguous. From germline, CDR1 is KGHDR and CDR2 SFDVKD. The CDR3 contains 13 residues. Trimming left V 0 bases short and J 4 bases short, with 2 bases between. CDR3 nucleotide sequence: TGTGCCACCAGTGATTTGCTCACCGGGGAGCTGTTTTTT. It codes for CATSDLLTGELFF.

This rearrangement joins TRBV2 to TRBJ2-7; 7 bases line up with TRBD1. CDR3 length: 12 residues. The germline V gene encodes CDR1 SNHLY and CDR2 FYNNEI. The V and J ends lost 8 bases and 4 bases, in that order; junction bases with no gene match: 5. The CDR3, as DNA: TGTGCCAGCCGAGGACAGGTGTACGAGCAGTACTTC. It yields the protein CASRGQVYEQYF.

This chain uses TRBV27 with TRBJ1-6; D not certain. CDR3 size: 13 residues. Germline CDR1 MNHEY, CDR2 SMNVEV (reference sequence). V lost 3 bases, J lost 3 bases, and 3 bases lay in between. Here the CDR3 reads CASSFRYNSPLHF. The DNA of the CDR3 is TGTGCCAGCAGTTTCCGCTATAATTCACCCCTCCACTTT.